This T cell receptor (beta chain) originates from a study of cytotoxic CD8 clonotypes in ibrutinib-treated CLL. The wider study: Researchers reported over nine relapsed/refractory and 15 treatment-naive patients, about 17 of them IGHV unmutated. Response samples were taken after a median of 12 months on treatment, range 6 to 36.

This CDR3 has 15 amino acids. Looked up from germline, CDR1 is SGHAT and CDR2 is FQNNGV. Germline trimming cut 5 bases from V and 3 bases from J; bases unmatched to any gene: 8. For this clone: Its matching antigen is unknown.

The targeted sequencing depth was 1 in 200,000 to 1 in 1 million T cells. Clones were read by immunoSEQ multiplex PCR, and TCRdb kept only the in-frame ones, dropping some. The table shows about 6,000 clones, with approximately 72% occurring only once. Broader study findings: Patients showed higher baseline clonality than age-matched healthy donors, and it tracked circulating CD8+ T-cell counts.

Sequenced material: PBMCs, taken before ibrutinib treatment. This sequence originates from a human donor with chronic lymphocytic leukemia. The chain couples TRBV11-2 to TRBJ2-7; 9 bases are shared with TRBD2. CDR3 in DNA: TGTGCCAGCAGCGTAGCGGGAGCGCGGGGCTACGAGCAGTACTTC. Protein product: CASSVAGARGYEQYF.